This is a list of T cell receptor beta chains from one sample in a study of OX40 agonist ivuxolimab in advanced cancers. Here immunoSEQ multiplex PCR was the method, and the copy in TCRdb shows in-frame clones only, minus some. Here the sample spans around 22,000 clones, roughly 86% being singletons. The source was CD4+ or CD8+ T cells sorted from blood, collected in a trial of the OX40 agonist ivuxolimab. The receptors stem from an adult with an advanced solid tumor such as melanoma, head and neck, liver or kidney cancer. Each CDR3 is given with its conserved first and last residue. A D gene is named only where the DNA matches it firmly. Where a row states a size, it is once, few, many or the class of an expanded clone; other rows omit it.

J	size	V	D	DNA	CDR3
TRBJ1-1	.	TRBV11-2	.	TGTGCCAGCAGCGTGGGGGGAACGGAAGCTTTCTTT	CASSVGGTEAFF
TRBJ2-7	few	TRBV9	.	TGTGCCAGCAGCAACCGGGACTACGAGCAGTACTTC	CASSNRDYEQYF
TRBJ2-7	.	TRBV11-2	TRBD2	TGTGCCAGCAGCTCATTTACGGGACTAGAGGAGCAGTACTTC	CASSSFTGLEEQYF
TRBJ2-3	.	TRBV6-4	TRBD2	TGTGCCAGCAGTGAGGCTAGCGGGGGGGCAACAGATACGCAGTATTTT	CASSEASGGATDTQYF
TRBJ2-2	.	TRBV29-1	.	TGCAGCGTTGAGCCGGGGAACACCGGGGAGCTGTTTTTT	CSVEPGNTGELFF
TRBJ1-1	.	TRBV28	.	TGTGCCAGCAGTTTCACCGCTAGCACTGAAGCTTTCTTT	CASSFTASTEAFF
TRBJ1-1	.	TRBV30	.	TGTGCCTGGAGTGTAGGTTCCCTTTCGTCCAACACTGAAGCTTTCTTT	CAWSVGSLSSNTEAFF
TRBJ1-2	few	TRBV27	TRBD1	TGTGCCAGCAGTTTTGGGACAGGGGGCAATGGCTACACCTTC	CASSFGTGGNGYTF
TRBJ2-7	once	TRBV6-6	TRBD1	TGTGCCAGCAGTGCCGCCGGACAGGGGATTTACGAGCAGTACTTC	CASSAAGQGIYEQYF
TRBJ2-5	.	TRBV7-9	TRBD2	TGTGCCAGCAGCTTAGGTCCGGGAGGGCCGGAAGAGACCCAGTACTTC	CASSLGPGGPEETQYF
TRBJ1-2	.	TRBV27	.	TGTGCCAGCAGTTTTGTAAACGCGAACTATGGCTACACCTTC	CASSFVNANYGYTF
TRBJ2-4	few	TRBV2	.	TGTGCCAGCAGTGAAAGGGAAGCCAAAAACATTCAGTACTTC	CASSEREAKNIQYF
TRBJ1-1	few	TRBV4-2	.	TGTGCCAGCAGTATTACGGACCGGACTGAAGCTTTCTTT	CASSITDRTEAFF
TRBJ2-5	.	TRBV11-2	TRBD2	TGTGCCAGCAGCTTAGGAGGGACTAGCGGGAAAGAGACCCAGTACTTC	CASSLGGTSGKETQYF
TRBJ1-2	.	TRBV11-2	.	TGTGCCAGCAGCCATGGGGGGGCAGACTATGGCTACACCTTC	CASSHGGADYGYTF
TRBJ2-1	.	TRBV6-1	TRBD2	TGTGCCAGCAGTGAAGAACTAGCGGGCTCCATCCTAGGAAATGAGCAGTTCTTC	CASSEELAGSILGNEQFF
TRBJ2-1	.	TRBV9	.	TGTGCCAGCAGCGTAGGGTATGAGCAGTTCTTC	CASSVGYEQFF
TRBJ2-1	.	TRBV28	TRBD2	TGTGCCAGCAGAAATCTAGCGGCAAGAAATGAGCAGTTCTTC	CASRNLAARNEQFF
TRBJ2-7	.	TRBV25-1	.	TGTGCCAGCAGAGGGGAGCAGTACTTC	CASRGEQYF
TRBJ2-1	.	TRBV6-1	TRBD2	TGTGCCAGCAGTGGACATCAACTAGCGGGAGGGCACAATGAGCAGTTCTTC	CASSGHQLAGGHNEQFF
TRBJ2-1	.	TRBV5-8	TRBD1	TGTGCCAGCCACTTCGGCTACCGGGACAGGGGGCGAAATGAGCAGTTCTTC	CASHFGYRDRGRNEQFF
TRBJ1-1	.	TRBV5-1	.	TGCGCCAGCAGCTTTAATGGGGGGGCGACTGAAGCTTTCTTT	CASSFNGGATEAFF
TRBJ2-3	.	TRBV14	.	TGTGCCAGCAGCCTGAGTACAGATACGCAGTATTTT	CASSLSTDTQYF
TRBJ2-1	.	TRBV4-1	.	TGCGCCAGCAGCCAAACCCCCGACACTGACAATGAGCAGTTCTTC	CASSQTPDTDNEQFF
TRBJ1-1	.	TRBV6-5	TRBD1	TGTGCCAGCAGTTTCCGGGACAGGGTTCGCACTGAAGCTTTCTTT	CASSFRDRVRTEAFF
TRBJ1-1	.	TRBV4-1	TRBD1	TGCGCCAGCCGCTCAGAGGGACAGCCTGAAGCTTTCTTT	CASRSEGQPEAFF
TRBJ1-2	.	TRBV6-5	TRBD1	TGTGCCAGCAGTTACTTTCAAGGGGGCGGCTATGGCTACACCTTC	CASSYFQGGGYGYTF
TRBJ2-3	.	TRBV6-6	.	TGTGCCAGCAGCCCCGTCCGGGGGAGCACAAATACGCAGTATTTT	CASSPVRGSTNTQYF
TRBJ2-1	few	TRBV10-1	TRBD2	TGCGCCAGCAGTGAGTCGAACGGGGGGAATGAGCAGTTCTTC	CASSESNGGNEQFF
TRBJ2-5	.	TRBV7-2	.	TGTGCCAGCAGCTTAGTTGTAGTCCCCCAAGAGACCCAGTACTTC	CASSLVVVPQETQYF
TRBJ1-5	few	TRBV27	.	TGTGCCAGCGGGCCGGAATCAGGGCCCCAGCATTTT	CASGPESGPQHF
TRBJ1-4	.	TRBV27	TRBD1	TGTGCCAGCAGTCCCCAGGGGGAGGGTGAAAAACTGTTTTTT	CASSPQGEGEKLFF
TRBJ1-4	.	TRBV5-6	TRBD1	TGTGCCAGCAGCCCCCAGGGTCTGACAGGGGGAGAAAAACTGTTTTTT	CASSPQGLTGGEKLFF
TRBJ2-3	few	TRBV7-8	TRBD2	TGTGCCAGCAGCCCTGATACTAGCGGGAGGGCCCCGCCAGATACGCAGTATTTT	CASSPDTSGRAPPDTQYF
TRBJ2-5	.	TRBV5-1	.	TGCGCCAGCAGCTTGGTTCGAATCGGGGAGACCCAGTACTTC	CASSLVRIGETQYF
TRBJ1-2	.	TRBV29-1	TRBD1	TGCAGCGTTGAAGTAGGGGACAGCCCAGGACGTTTTGGCTACACCTTC	CSVEVGDSPGRFGYTF
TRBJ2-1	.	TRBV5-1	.	TGCGCCAGCAGCTTTGGCAGATACAATGAGCAGTTCTTC	CASSFGRYNEQFF
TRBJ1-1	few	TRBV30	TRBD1	TGTGCCTGGGACTGGGAGGGGGCAACTGAAGCTTTCTTT	CAWDWEGATEAFF
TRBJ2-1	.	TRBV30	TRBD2	TGTGCCTGGAGTGTGGGGGGGGATGAGCAGTTCTTC	CAWSVGGDEQFF
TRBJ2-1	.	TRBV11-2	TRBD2	TGTGCCAGCAGCTTCGGTCTTGTGGGAGGGCCCTACAATGAGCAGTTCTTC	CASSFGLVGGPYNEQFF
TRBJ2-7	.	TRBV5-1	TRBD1	TGCGCCAGCAGCTCCGGGACAGGGGGCCTCCTCAACCTTTACGAGCAGTACTTC	CASSSGTGGLLNLYEQYF